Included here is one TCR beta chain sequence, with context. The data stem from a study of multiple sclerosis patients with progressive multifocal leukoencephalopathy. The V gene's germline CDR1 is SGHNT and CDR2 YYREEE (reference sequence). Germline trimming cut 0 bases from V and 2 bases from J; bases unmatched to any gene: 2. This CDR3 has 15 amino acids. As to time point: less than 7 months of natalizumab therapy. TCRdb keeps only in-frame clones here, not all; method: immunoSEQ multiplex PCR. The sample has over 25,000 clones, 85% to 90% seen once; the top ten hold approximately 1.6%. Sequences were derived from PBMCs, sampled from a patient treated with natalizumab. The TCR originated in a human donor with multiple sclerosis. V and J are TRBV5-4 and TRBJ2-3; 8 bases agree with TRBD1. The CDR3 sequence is CASSLDRGNTDTQYF. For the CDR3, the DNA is TGTGCCAGCAGCTTGGACAGGGGGAACACAGATACGCAGTATTTT.